Detailed here is one TCR beta chain. Its antigen remains unidentified. This specimen comes from a study of monozygotic twins with inflammatory bowel disease. Study-wide findings and caveats: Nothing supported a single strong signal or clonotype that was associated with IBD. Patients received differing immunosuppressive treatments, which may have added variability to their repertoires. IBD patients shared fewer clonotypes with other individuals than healthy twins, especially patients with disease activity signs. Against healthy co-twins, IBD patients had lower TCRbeta diversity (measured by inverse Simpson).

CDR3 length: 12 amino acids. CDR1 is SGHRS and CDR2 is YFSETQ in the germline V gene. From the 5' RACE reads, TCRdb lists one entry per CDR3 protein and no DNA. The sample totals about 300,000 distinct CDR3 sequences. This clonotype originated in a human donor with ulcerative colitis or Crohn's disease, or a healthy co-twin of an affected twin (not recorded which). The sequenced sample consisted of blood. The chain carries TRBV5-1 and TRBJ2-3. CDR3 amino acids: CASSLAGDTQYF.